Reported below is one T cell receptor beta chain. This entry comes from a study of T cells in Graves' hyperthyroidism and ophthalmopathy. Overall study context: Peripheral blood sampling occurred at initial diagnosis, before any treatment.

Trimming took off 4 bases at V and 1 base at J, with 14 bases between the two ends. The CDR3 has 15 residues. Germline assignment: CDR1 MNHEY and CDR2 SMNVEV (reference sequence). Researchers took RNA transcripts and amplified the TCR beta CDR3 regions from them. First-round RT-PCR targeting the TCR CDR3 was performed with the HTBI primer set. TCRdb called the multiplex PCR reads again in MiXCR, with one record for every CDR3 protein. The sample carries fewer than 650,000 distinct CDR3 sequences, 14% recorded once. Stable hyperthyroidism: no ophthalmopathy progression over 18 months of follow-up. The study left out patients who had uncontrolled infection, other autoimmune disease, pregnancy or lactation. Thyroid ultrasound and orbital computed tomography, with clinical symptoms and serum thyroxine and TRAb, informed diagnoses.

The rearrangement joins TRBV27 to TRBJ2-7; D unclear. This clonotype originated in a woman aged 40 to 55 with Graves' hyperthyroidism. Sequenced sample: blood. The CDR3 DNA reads TGTGCCAGCAGTTCCCCCTCTGCCGAATCCTACGAGCAGTACTTC. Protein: CASSSPSAESYEQYF.